The next 17 T cell receptor beta chains were all read from a single sample in a study of cytomegalovirus exposure and HLA in healthy donors. TCRdb keeps only in-frame clones here, not all; method: immunoSEQ multiplex PCR. This table holds 100,000 to 120,000 clones, approximately 89% found once. The source material was PBMCs. The receptors stem from a woman between 18 and 30 years old in good health and CMV-seronegative.

V gene TRBV4-2 combines with J gene TRBJ1-2, with TRBD1 as a possible D gene (5 bases). Germline assignment: CDR1 LGHNA and CDR2 YNFKEQ. The CDR3 loop spans 18 amino acids. With 1 base removed from V and 2 bases from J, the gap between germline ends came to 20 bases. The CDR3 is CASSQGLFDRLLNYGYTF. The DNA of the CDR3 is TGTGCCAGCAGCCAAGGGCTCTTCGACAGACTCCTCAACTATGGCTACACCTTC.

The chain joins TRBV28 to TRBJ2-5; 11 nucleotides line up with TRBD2. Germline V lookup: CDR1 MDHEN, CDR2 SYDVKM. The CDR3 spans 15 residues. J gave up 5 bases and V 5 bases, and 7 bases lay outside the gene matches. CDR3 residues: CASSVSGRGVETQYF. CDR3 DNA sequence: TGTGCCAGCAGTGTTAGCGGGAGGGGAGTGGAGACCCAGTACTTC.

The V gene is TRBV9, the J gene TRBJ2-5; 11 positions match TRBD2. CDR1 and CDR2 (germline): SGDLS, YYNGEE. This CDR3 comprises 20 residues. V dropped 4 bases and J dropped 2; count of bases not matched to a gene: 19. CDR3 loop: CASSSPAPRLAGSSQETQYF. The CDR3 bases are TGTGCCAGCAGCTCACCCGCCCCGCGACTAGCGGGAAGTTCGCAAGAGACCCAGTACTTC.

The rearrangement uses TRBV7-9 and TRBJ1-2; 10 nucleotides align to TRBD1. The germline V gene has CDR1 SEHNR and CDR2 FQNEAQ (reference sequence). CDR3 length: 15 residues. The J segment lost 6 bases and the V segment lost 5 bases, leaving 9 bases of the junction unmatched. The CDR3 loop reads CASSRDRGQGNGYTF. CDR3 nucleotides: TGTGCCAGCAGCCGTGACAGGGGGCAAGGGAATGGCTACACCTTC.

The V gene is TRBV28, the J gene TRBJ2-5; D is possibly TRBD2 (5 bases). The CDR3 runs 13 residues. V gave up 8 bases and J gave up 5 bases, with 15 bases separating them. Germline assignment: CDR1 MDHEN and CDR2 SYDVKM. CDR3 loop: CASGEQTEETQYF. In nucleotides, the CDR3 is TGTGCCAGCGGGGAGCAAACTGAGGAGACCCAGTACTTC.

The count of this clone is one. This chain uses TRBV7-2 with TRBJ1-4; 9 bases fit TRBD1. V shed 5 bases, J shed 7 bases, and the junction held 8 bases outside the gene matches. This CDR3 spans 15 amino acids. Germline V gene lookup returns CDR1 SGHTA and CDR2 FQGNSA. The CDR3 DNA reads TGTGCCAGCAGCCCGCCGGGACAGGGCTCTGAAAAACTGTTTTTT. It yields the protein CASSPPGQGSEKLFF.

The chain employs TRBV4-1 and TRBJ1-2, with 9 nucleotides matching TRBD1. Germline values: CDR1 MGHRA, CDR2 YSYEKL. This CDR3 region has 16 residues. J was trimmed by 5 bases and V by 2 bases; bases with no gene match: 9. CDR3 region: CASSQLTGGAFYGYTF. The CDR3 DNA follows: TGCGCCAGCAGCCAACTTACAGGGGGCGCATTTTATGGCTACACCTTC.

The rearrangement joins TRBV6-1 to TRBJ2-3, with D unresolved. This CDR3 is 16 amino acids long. With 3 bases removed from V and 0 bases from J, the gap between germline ends came to 13 bases. CDR1 is MNHNS, CDR2 SASEGT, per germline. CDR3 sequence reads: CASSDPLPTSTDTQYF. The CDR3 nucleotides are TGTGCCAGCAGTGATCCCCTACCCACTAGCACAGATACGCAGTATTTT.

This clone showed up just once. The chain joins TRBV6-5 to TRBJ2-3; 9 positions match TRBD2. V was clipped by 10 bases and J by 0 bases; unmatched bases: 5. Germline CDR1 is MNHEY and CDR2 is SVGAGI. The length of the CDR3 is 14 residues. The CDR3 DNA is TGTGCCACCGCTAGCGGGGAAAGCACAGATACGCAGTATTTT. Its protein product is CATASGESTDTQYF.

V is TRBV2 and J is TRBJ1-2, with unresolved D. The V gene's germline CDR1 is SNHLY and CDR2 FYNNEI. The V gene lost 1 base and the J gene lost 4 bases, with 19 bases spanning the gap. This CDR3 has 17 amino acids. CDR3 in DNA: TGTGCCAGCAGTGAAGGGGGTTTCACTCCGGGATCCTATGGCTACACCTTC. This encodes CASSEGGFTPGSYGYTF.

This clone was observed a handful of times. This chain uses TRBV6-1 with TRBJ1-5; a weak D match, TRBD1 (6 bases). The germline V and J ends were trimmed by 8 bases and 3 bases, with 11 bases remaining between them. There are 13 residues in the CDR3. The germline gives CDR1 MNHNS, CDR2 SASEGT. DNA for the CDR3: TGTGCCAGCGAGGACAGCTTCAATCAGCCCCAGCATTTT. It encodes CASEDSFNQPQHF.

The rearrangement uses TRBV15 and TRBJ1-2, with D unresolved. The CDR3 has 14 amino acids. Between the trimmed V and J ends, which lost 1 base and 4 bases, there was a span of 10 bases. The V gene's germline CDR1 is LNHNV and CDR2 YYDKDF (reference sequence). The CDR3 region has the DNA TGTGCCACCAGCAGAGCTGGGGAGAGCTATGGCTACACCTTC. Encoded protein: CATSRAGESYGYTF. Based on the CDR3 plus reference TRBV15 and TRBJ1-2, the full variable domain is DAMVIQNPRYQVTQFGKPVTLSCSQTLNHNVMYWYQQKSSQAPKLLFHYYDKDFNNEADTPDNFQSRRPNTSFCFLDIRSPGLGDTAMYLCATSRAGESYGYTFGSGTRLTVV.

The V gene is TRBV28, the J gene TRBJ1-4, with D possibly TRBD1 on 5 matching bases. This CDR3 has 14 amino acids. The V and J ends lost 5 bases and 12 bases respectively, with 19 bases between them. The germline V gene encodes CDR1 MDHEN and CDR2 SYDVKM. The CDR3 reads CASSIRQYPGELFF. CDR3 bases: TGTGCCAGCAGTATCAGACAGTACCCTGGGGAACTGTTTTTT.

This chain joins TRBV18 and TRBJ2-7; TRBD1 is a possible D gene (5 bases). The CDR3 extends over 14 amino acids. The germline V and J ends were trimmed by 6 bases and 5 bases, with 17 bases remaining between them. In germline, CDR1 is KGHSH, CDR2 LQKENI. The CDR3: CASSPGGAGNEQYF. The DNA for the CDR3 is TGTGCCAGCTCTCCTGGTGGGGCAGGCAACGAGCAGTACTTC.

Here the CDR3 reads CASERGSNEKLFF. CDR3 nucleotide sequence: TGTGCCAGTGAAAGGGGTTCTAATGAAAAACTGTTTTTT. The chain has TRBV6-1 and TRBJ1-4, with D tentatively TRBD1 (5 bases). V lost 9 bases to trimming and J lost 3 bases, with 11 bases between them. The germline gives CDR1 MNHNS, CDR2 SASEGT. The CDR3 has 13 residues.

The chain combines TRBV5-4 with TRBJ2-5; D gene unclear. The ends were cut back, 2 bases at V and 5 bases at J, with 16 bases in the middle. The CDR3 is made up of 15 amino acids. Germline CDR1 and CDR2: SGHNT and YYREEE (reference sequence). The CDR3 reads CASSFAQIAQETQYF. The CDR3 DNA reads TGTGCCAGCAGCTTCGCCCAAATCGCACAGGAGACCCAGTACTTC.

There are a few counts of this clone. The chain uses TRBV15 and TRBJ2-3; a possible D gene is TRBD2 (6 bases). The CDR3 spans 15 residues. V lost 0 bases and J 4 bases, leaving 11 bases between the germline ends. Germline V CDR1 and CDR2: LNHNV, YYDKDF (reference sequence). This chain's CDR3 is CATSRDQGGADTQYF. CDR3 in DNA: TGTGCCACCAGCAGAGATCAAGGAGGGGCAGATACGCAGTATTTT.